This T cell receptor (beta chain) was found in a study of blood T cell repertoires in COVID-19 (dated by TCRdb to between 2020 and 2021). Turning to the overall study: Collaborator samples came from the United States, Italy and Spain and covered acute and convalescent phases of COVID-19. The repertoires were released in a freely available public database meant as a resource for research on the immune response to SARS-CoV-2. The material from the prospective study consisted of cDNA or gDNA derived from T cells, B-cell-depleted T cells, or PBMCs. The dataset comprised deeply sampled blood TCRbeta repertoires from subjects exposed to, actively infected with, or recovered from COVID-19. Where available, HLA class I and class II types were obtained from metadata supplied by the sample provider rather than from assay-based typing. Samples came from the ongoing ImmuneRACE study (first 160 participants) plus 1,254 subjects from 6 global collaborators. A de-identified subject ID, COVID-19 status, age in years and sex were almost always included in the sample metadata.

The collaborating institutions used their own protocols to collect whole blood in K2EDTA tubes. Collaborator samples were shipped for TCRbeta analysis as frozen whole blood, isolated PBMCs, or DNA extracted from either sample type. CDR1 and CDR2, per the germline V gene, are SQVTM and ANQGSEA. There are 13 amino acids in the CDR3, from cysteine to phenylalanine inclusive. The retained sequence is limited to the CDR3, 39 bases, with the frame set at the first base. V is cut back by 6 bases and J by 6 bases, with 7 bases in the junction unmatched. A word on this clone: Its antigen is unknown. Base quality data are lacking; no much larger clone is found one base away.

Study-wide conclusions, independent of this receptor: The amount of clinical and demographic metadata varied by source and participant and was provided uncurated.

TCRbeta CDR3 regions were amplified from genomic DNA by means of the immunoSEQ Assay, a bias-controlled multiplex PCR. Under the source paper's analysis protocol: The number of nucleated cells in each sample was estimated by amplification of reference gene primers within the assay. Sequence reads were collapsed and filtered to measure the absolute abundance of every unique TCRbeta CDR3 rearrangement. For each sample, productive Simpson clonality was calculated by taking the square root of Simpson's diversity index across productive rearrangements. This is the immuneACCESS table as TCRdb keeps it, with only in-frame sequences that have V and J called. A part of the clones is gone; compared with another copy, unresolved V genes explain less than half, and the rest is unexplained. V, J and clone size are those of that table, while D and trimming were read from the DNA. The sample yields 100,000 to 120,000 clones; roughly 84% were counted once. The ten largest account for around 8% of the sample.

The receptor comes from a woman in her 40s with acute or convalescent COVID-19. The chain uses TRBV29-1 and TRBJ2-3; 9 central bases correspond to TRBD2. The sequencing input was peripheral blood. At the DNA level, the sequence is TGCAGCGTAGCAGCGGGAGGAGGGGATACGCAGTATTTT. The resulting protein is CSVAAGGGDTQYF.